Below, 27 T cell receptor beta chains from the same sample are listed, as sequenced in a study of molecular identifiers for immune sequencing clone quantification. TCRdb analysed the PCR reads with MiXCR anew, one entry per CDR3 protein. The table includes some 590,000 distinct CDR3 sequences, about 25% detected once. Sequenced sample: naive CD8+ T cells from blood, with Jurkat cell RNA spiked in. Subset specified: FACS-sorted CD8+CD4-CCR7+CD45RA+ naive T cells. These receptors were taken from a human donor in good health. Some libraries in this study had Jurkat cell RNA spiked in.

The gene calls are TRBV13 and TRBJ2-4; no reliable D call. There are 14 residues in the CDR3. Germline loops: CDR1 PRHDT, CDR2 FYEKMQ (reference sequence). The V end lost 1 base, the J end lost 6 bases, and 10 bases lay between the germline ends. The CDR3 sequence: CASSLDSEINIQYF. The CDR3 DNA sequence: TGTGCCAGCAGCTTAGACAGTGAGATAAACATTCAGTACTTC.

This chain links TRBV9 with TRBJ1-3; 7 positions match TRBD1. In germline, CDR1 is SGDLS, CDR2 YYNGEE. The junction had 9 bases not matched to a gene; V was cut back by 3 bases and J by 0 bases. The CDR3 runs to 17 residues. The CDR3 coding sequence is TGTGCCAGCAGCGCCCTGGGACAGCCCTACTCTGGAAACACCATATATTTT. Encoded protein: CASSALGQPYSGNTIYF.

This clonotype was detected ten times or more. The CDR3 DNA reads as TGTGCCAGCAGCGTAGGCTCGGGGTACCAAGAGACCCAGTACTTC. As protein: CASSVGSGYQETQYF. The J gene is TRBJ2-5, the V gene TRBV9; maybe TRBD2 (5 bases). Germline-derived CDR1 and CDR2 are SGDLS and YYNGEE. Trimming left V 0 bases short and J 0 bases short, with 9 bases between. The CDR3 is made up of 15 amino acids.

The sample holds a few counts of this clonotype. The gene calls are TRBV6-2 or TRBV6-3 and TRBJ2-7, with 11 bases that match TRBD1. The CDR3 consists of 16 residues. The V gene's germline CDR1 is MNHEY and CDR2 SVGEGT. Trimming at V came to 0 bases and at J to 3 bases, leaving 4 bases not matched to a gene. The CDR3 spells CASSYSRDRGDYEQYF. CDR3 coding DNA: TGTGCCAGCAGTTACTCGAGGGACAGGGGGGACTACGAGCAGTACTTC.

This clonotype was detected many times. The V gene is TRBV29-1, the J gene TRBJ2-2, with D possibly TRBD1 on 6 matching bases. V lost 7 bases and J lost 8, with 17 bases in between. In germline, CDR1 is SQVTM, CDR2 ANQGSEA. The CDR3 has 13 residues. The CDR3 nucleotides are TGCAGCGCATGGGACACCACGGCAGGGGAGCTGTTTTTT. Amino acids: CSAWDTTAGELFF.

Many counts were recorded for this clonotype. DNA of the CDR3: TGCGCCAGCAGCCAAGGACCTAGGCTTGGCTCCTATAATTCACCCCTCCACTTT. Translating it yields CASSQGPRLGSYNSPLHF. The chain combines TRBV4-3 with TRBJ1-6, with D unclear. The CDR3 is made up of 18 amino acids. V lost 1 base and J lost 0, with 13 bases in between. CDR1 and CDR2 from the germline V gene are LGHNA and YSLEER.

Remarks on this clonotype: A read error may explain this, as a much larger clone is one base away. The rearrangement uses TRBV28 and TRBJ2-7; 7 bases agree with TRBD1. After removal of 8 bases from V and 4 bases from J, the junction contained 5 bases not matched to a gene. The CDR3 extends over 12 amino acids. CDR1 and CDR2 from the germline V gene are MDHEN and SYDVKM. The CDR3: CASREGQYEQYF. Here the CDR3 DNA reads TGTGCCAGCCGCGAGGGACAGTACGAGCAGTACTTC.

This clonotype was seen repeatedly, ten times or more. The chain combines TRBV9 with TRBJ1-1; the D gene is possibly TRBD1 (6 bases). V lost 3 bases, J lost 4 bases, and 13 bases lay in between. The CDR3 consists of 14 residues. CDR1 is SGDLS and CDR2 is YYNGEE in the germline V gene. The CDR3 sequence: CASSESGVSTEAFF. The CDR3 DNA follows: TGTGCCAGCAGCGAATCAGGGGTTAGCACTGAAGCTTTCTTT. The variable domain in full, completed from reference TRBV9 and TRBJ1-1, reads DSGVTQTPKHLITATGQRVTLRCSPRSGDLSVYWYQQSLDQGLQFLIQYYNGEERAKGNILERFSAQQFPDLHSELNLSSLELGDSALYFCASSESGVSTEAFFGQGTRLTVV.

The chain carries TRBV4-3 and TRBJ2-1; the D is unclear. The V gene lost 0 bases and the J gene lost 1 base, with 4 bases spanning the gap. The germline V gene has CDR1 LGHNA and CDR2 YSLEER. The CDR3 runs 14 residues. This CDR3 is CASSQERSYNEQFF. CDR3 sequence (DNA): TGCGCCAGCAGCCAAGAACGATCCTACAATGAGCAGTTCTTC.

A word on this clonotype: Just one base apart from a much larger clone, this may be a read error. Likely a read error: the CDR3 ends without its conserved phenylalanine or tryptophan. This rearrangement joins TRBV28 to TRBJ1-1, with unresolved D. Trimming cost V 8 bases and J 8 bases, with 18 bases left between them. The CDR3 sequence is 13 residues long. From germline, CDR1 is MDHEN and CDR2 SYDVKM. CDR3 nucleotides: TGTGCCAGCTCCCCATCCGGGCCCGGGGAAGCTTTCCTT. Its translation is CASSPSGPGEAFL.

Points on this clonotype: Germline is not matched at one junction end, which may reflect a read error. This CDR3 is CASSRTSSEIQYF. Here the CDR3 DNA reads TGTGCCAGCAGCCGAACTAGTTCGGAGATCCAGTACTTC. The chain carries TRBV3-1 and TRBJ2-5; TRBD2 might be the D (5 bases). The CDR3 extends over 13 amino acids. Looked up from germline, CDR1 is LGHDT and CDR2 is YNNKEL (reference sequence).

This clonotype was recorded a few times. At one of its ends the junction is not consistent with the germline gene, which may arise from a read error. This chain links TRBV4-2 with TRBJ2-1; TRBD2 matches at 10 bases. Germline loops: CDR1 LGHNA, CDR2 YNFKEQ. The CDR3 totals 13 residues. CDR3 sequence (DNA): TGTGCCAGCAGCCCTTTAGCGGGAGGCCAGCTAGGCTTC. Translation: CASSPLAGGQLGF.

With respect to this clonotype: This may come from a read error, since a much larger clone is one base off. The V and J genes are TRBV6-2 or TRBV6-3 and TRBJ1-2, with TRBD1 as a possible D gene (6 bases). CDR1 is MNHEY and CDR2 is SVGEGT in the germline V gene. This CDR3 comprises 13 residues. The CDR3 sequence is CASCYDRIEAYTF. The DNA of the CDR3 is TGTGCCAGCTGTTACGACAGGATCGAAGCCTACACCTTC.

On this clonotype itself: Its ends do not fully match the called genes, so a read error is possible. The CDR3 DNA follows: TGTGCCAGCAGTCCCCCCCCCCTAGCGGGAGGGCCGTCCTACGATGAGCAGTTCTTC. It codes for CASSPPPLAGGPSYDEQFF. This chain links TRBV12-3 or TRBV12-4 with TRBJ2-1; 12 bases line up with TRBD2. The CDR3 totals 19 residues.

This clonotype has only a few counts. The chain is built from TRBV5-4 and TRBJ2-7, with 8 bases that match TRBD2. The length of the CDR3 is 17 residues. With 4 bases clipped from V and 0 bases from J, the junction kept 12 bases outside the gene matches. The germline V gene has CDR1 SGHNT and CDR2 YYREEE (reference sequence). The CDR3 DNA is TGTGCCAGCAGCCTCGGGGTGAGCGGGAGCCTCTCCTACGAGCAGTACTTC. It translates to CASSLGVSGSLSYEQYF.

This clonotype was seen at least ten times. The chain combines TRBV28 with TRBJ1-5, with D perhaps matching TRBD1 (5 bases). CDR3 length equals 14 residues. Germline CDR1 reads MDHEN; CDR2 reads SYDVKM. Trimming left V 3 bases short and J 7 bases short, with 13 bases between. CDR3 sequence: CASSFRDFRQPQHF. The CDR3 coding sequence is TGTGCCAGCAGTTTCCGGGACTTTCGCCAGCCCCAGCATTTT.

The V and J genes are TRBV20-1 and TRBJ2-7; 7 bases agree with TRBD1. CDR3 length: 16 residues. CDR1 and CDR2 from the germline V gene are DFQATT and SNEGSKA (reference sequence). V trimming: 0 bases; J trimming: 5 bases; junction bases outside the gene matches: 13. In DNA form, the CDR3 reads TGCAGTGCTAGAGATGTGGAGACAGGGTGGAGAGACGAGCAGTACTTC. Amino acid sequence: CSARDVETGWRDEQYF.

This clonotype was picked up a small number of times. V usage is TRBV6-5 and J usage is TRBJ2-1; tentatively, D is TRBD1 (5 bases). The CDR3 is 15 residues long. CDR1 is MNHEY and CDR2 is SVGAGI in the germline V gene. Trimming took off 0 bases at V and 0 bases at J, with 6 bases between the two ends. The DNA for the CDR3 is TGTGCCAGCAGTTACTCGCAGGGCTCCTACAATGAGCAGTTCTTC. It yields the protein CASSYSQGSYNEQFF.

Worth noting for this clonotype: A single base separates this from a much larger clone, so it may be a read error. The gene calls are TRBV6-2 or TRBV6-3 and TRBJ1-5; perhaps TRBD1 as D (6 bases). Trimming took 2 bases from V and 5 from J, leaving 13 bases between them. CDR1 MNHEY and CDR2 SVGEGT come from the germline V gene. The CDR3 sequence is 15 residues long. The CDR3: CASSYLEGGDQPQHF. The CDR3 DNA reads as TGTGCCAGCAGTTACCTTGAGGGGGGCGATCAGCCCCAGCATTTT.

V gene TRBV19 combines with J gene TRBJ1-1; possible D gene TRBD1, 5 bases. Germline V gene data show CDR1 as LNHDA and CDR2 as SQIVND (reference sequence). CDR3 size: 15 residues. V shed 4 bases and J shed 3 bases, with 15 bases lying between them. The CDR3 protein is CASSTPGRRDTEAFF. The CDR3 DNA follows: TGTGCCAGTAGTACCCCGGGACGCCGAGACACTGAAGCTTTCTTT.

This clonotype was seen just once. A much bigger clone sits one base away, suggesting this may be a read error. The rearrangement links TRBV30 to TRBJ2-5; no clear D. Germline CDR1 and CDR2: GTSNPN and SVGIG (reference sequence). The CDR3 totals 13 residues. CDR3 sequence: CVWSADIGETQYF. The CDR3 region has the DNA TGTGTCTGGAGCGCCGATATTGGGGAGACCCAGTACTTC. Full variable domain (outside the CDR3, taken from reference TRBV30 and TRBJ2-5): SQTIHQWPATLVQPVGSPLSLECTVEGTSNPNLYWYRQAAGRGLQLLFYSVGIGQISSEVPQNLSASRPQDRQFILSSKKLLLSDSGFYLCVWSADIGETQYFGPGTRLLVL.

This clonotype was seen a few times. Here the CDR3 reads CASSLIDEQFF. CDR3 bases: TGTGCCAGCAGCTTAATTGATGAGCAGTTCTTC. V is TRBV7-9 and J is TRBJ2-1; D unresolved. V was clipped by 2 bases and J by 8 bases, with 4 bases between them. Germline V gives CDR1 SEHNR, CDR2 FQNEAQ (reference sequence). The CDR3 extends over 11 amino acids.

This clonotype was recorded at least ten times. The chain links TRBV6-2 or TRBV6-3 to TRBJ2-5, with D perhaps matching TRBD2 (6 bases). The germline V gene encodes CDR1 MNHEY and CDR2 SVGEGT. V lost 6 bases, J lost 5 bases, and 16 bases lay in between. The CDR3 is made up of 14 amino acids. CDR3 in DNA: TGTGCCAGCAGCGGGGACTCATTCGGCGAGACCCAGTACTTC. Protein: CASSGDSFGETQYF.

About this clonotype: Given a much more abundant clone one base away, this may be a read error. The chain carries TRBV20-1 and TRBJ2-1, with TRBD2 matching over 16 bases. Per germline, CDR1 DFQATT and CDR2 SNEGSKA (reference sequence). The CDR3 is 16 residues long. CDR3 residues: CSARGTSGRAVDEQFF. In DNA, the CDR3 is TGCAGTGCGAGAGGGACTAGCGGGAGGGCCGTGGATGAGCAGTTCTTC.

Concerning this clonotype itself: A read error may account for a junction end that differs from germline. J is TRBJ2-7 and V is TRBV3-1, with 9 bases lining up with TRBD1. Germline CDR1 is LGHDT and CDR2 is YNNKEL (reference sequence). CDR3 length equals 13 residues. CDR3 sequence (DNA): TGTGACAGCAGTCCCGGGACAGGGTACGAGCAGTACTTC. It encodes CDSSPGTGYEQYF.

Concerning this clonotype: One base away lies a much larger clone, so this may be a sequencing read error. V usage is TRBV7-6 and J usage is TRBJ1-1, with 7 bases fitting TRBD1. This CDR3 is 16 amino acids long. The germline V gene encodes CDR1 SGHVS and CDR2 FNYEAQ. The CDR3 region is CASSLGVGGPDTGAFF. CDR3 in DNA: TGTGCCAGCAGCTTAGGCGTAGGGGGCCCGGACACTGGAGCTTTCTTT.

The genes are TRBV3-1 and TRBJ2-7; D gene uncertain. There are 14 residues in the CDR3. Germline V CDR1 and CDR2: LGHDT, YNNKEL (reference sequence). V was trimmed by 3 bases and J by 4 bases, leaving 13 bases between them. The DNA for the CDR3 is TGTGCCAGCAGCCACAGGACCTACGGGTACGAGCAGTACTTC. Its protein is CASSHRTYGYEQYF.